This T cell receptor beta chain was retrieved from a study of fetal regulatory T cell absence and autoimmunity. Study conclusions and caveats: Some top pancreas TCR clones were over 80-fold enriched versus cord blood. In IPEX, the enrichment was taken to support antigen-driven autoimmunity before birth.

This clone was detected only a few times. Its specificity is not known. The protocol was immunoSEQ multiplex PCR, while the TCRdb copy is restricted to in-frame clones and leaves out a portion. The profile shows around 100,000 clones, about two thirds of them singletons. This CDR3 has 15 amino acids. The germline gives CDR1 MNHNS, CDR2 SASEGT. Trimming removed 4 bases at V and 7 bases at J, with 17 bases between. Sequencing input: pancreas tissue. V gene TRBV6-1 combines with J gene TRBJ2-4; the D gene is possibly TRBD1 (5 bases). This receptor was obtained from a male donor with IPEX syndrome. This CDR3 reads CASSVEGWGRNIQYF. CDR3 nucleotide sequence: TGTGCCAGCAGTGTTGAAGGGTGGGGCCGCAACATTCAGTACTTC.